This paragraph covers one T cell receptor (beta chain) sequence. Its antigen is currently unknown. The data originate from a study of CD4+ T cells in melanoma. Study-level points and caveats: In melanoma, neoantigen-specific CD4+ T cells reportedly differed in differentiation state. CD8+ T cell, macrophage and B cell function reportedly correlated with neoantigen-specific CD4+ T cells.

Measured with immunoSEQ multiplex PCR; TCRdb has only the in-frame clones, and not every one. The sample lists about 21,000 clones, over 75% occurring once. V lost 6 bases and J lost 4, with 6 bases in between. Looked up from germline, CDR1 is LNHDA and CDR2 is SQIVND (reference sequence). The CDR3 spans 11 residues. This TCR was recovered from a human donor with melanoma. This rearrangement joins TRBV19 to TRBJ1-1; D gene unclear. CDR3 bases: TGTGCCAGTAGCTGGTCCACTGAAGCTTTCTTT. It translates to CASSWSTEAFF.